The present entry profiles one T cell receptor beta chain with its context. Its specificity is unknown. The data are from a study of OX40 agonist ivuxolimab in advanced cancers. Study-wide background: Ivuxolimab is a fully human IgG2 antibody that activates OX40 (CD134). Study-level points and caveats: More expanded clones were seen, on average, in CD8+ T cells than in CD4+. Some patients who did not respond also had low normalized T-cell clonal expansion.

Measured with immunoSEQ multiplex PCR; TCRdb has only the in-frame clones, and not every one. The top ten hold around 17% of the sample, which has around 35,000 clones, over 75% seen once. Germline V gives CDR1 LNHDA, CDR2 SQIVND (reference sequence). V gave up 3 bases and J gave up 5 bases, with 5 bases separating them. The CDR3 covers 11 residues. This sample comprised CD4+ or CD8+ T cells sorted from blood, obtained in a trial of the OX40 agonist ivuxolimab. The V call is TRBV19, the J call TRBJ2-7; D is uncertain. This clonotype originated in an adult with an advanced solid tumor such as melanoma, head and neck, liver or kidney cancer. In DNA form, the CDR3 reads TGTGCCAGTAGTATTTCGAACGAGCAGTACTTC. Translated: CASSISNEQYF.